This T cell receptor (beta chain) comes out of a study of T cell responses to AZD1222 COVID-19 vaccine. Findings and caveats of the study: CD4 TCRs linked to vaccination spanned spike, dominating at 160-218 and 743-854. Compared with day 0, the breadth and depth of the Spike-specific TCR repertoire rose significantly after two doses of AZD1222.

Timing groups of about 4 and about 12 weeks for second doses were pooled. The V gene lost 5 bases and the J gene lost 0 bases, with 16 bases spanning the gap. The CDR3 runs 16 residues. The germline gives CDR1 LNHDA, CDR2 SQIVND (reference sequence). For this clone: What it recognizes is unknown.

The table came from immunoSEQ multiplex PCR; TCRdb's copy has only in-frame clones and leaves some out. The table has 150,000 to 160,000 clones, more than 85% seen once; the top ten hold approximately 1.5%. The TCR sequence derives from an adult who received the AZD1222 COVID-19 vaccine. The sequences come from peripheral blood, collected 28 days after the second AZD1222 dose. The V call is TRBV19, the J call TRBJ1-1, with D uncertain. The CDR3 reads CASSSPPGAMNTEAFF. The CDR3 DNA follows: TGTGCCAGTAGTTCCCCCCCGGGCGCCATGAACACTGAAGCTTTCTTT.